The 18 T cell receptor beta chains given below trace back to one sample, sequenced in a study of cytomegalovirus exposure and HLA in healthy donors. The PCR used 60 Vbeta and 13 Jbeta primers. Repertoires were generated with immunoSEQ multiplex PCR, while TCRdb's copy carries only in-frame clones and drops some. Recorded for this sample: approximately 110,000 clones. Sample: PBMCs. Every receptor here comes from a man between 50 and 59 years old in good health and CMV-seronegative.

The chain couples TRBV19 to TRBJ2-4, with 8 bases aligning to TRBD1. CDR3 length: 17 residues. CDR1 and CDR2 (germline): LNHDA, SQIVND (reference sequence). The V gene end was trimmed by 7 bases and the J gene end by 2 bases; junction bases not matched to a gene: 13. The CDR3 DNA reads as TGTGCCAGTATGGGACAGGCAAGTCCTCCTACCAAAAACATTCAGTACTTC. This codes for CASMGQASPPTKNIQYF. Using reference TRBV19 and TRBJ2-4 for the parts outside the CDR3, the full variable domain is DGGITQSPKYLFRKEGQNVTLSCEQNLNHDAMYWYRQDPGQGLRLIYYSQIVNDFQKGDIAEGYSVSREKKESFPLTVTSAQKNPTAFYLCASMGQASPPTKNIQYFGAGTRLSVL.

Here the CDR3 DNA reads TGTGCCAGCAGCTTAATACGGGGAGGGGGCACAGATACGCAGTATTTT. Protein: CASSLIRGGGTDTQYF. The chain combines TRBV7-2 with TRBJ2-3; TRBD2 matches 7 bases. The CDR3 consists of 16 residues. CDR1 and CDR2 (germline): SGHTA, FQGNSA. V gave up 2 bases and J gave up 1 base; unmatched junction bases: 6.

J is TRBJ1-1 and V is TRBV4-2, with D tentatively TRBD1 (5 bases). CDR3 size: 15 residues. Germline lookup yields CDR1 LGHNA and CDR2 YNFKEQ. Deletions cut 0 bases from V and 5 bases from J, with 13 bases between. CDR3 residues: CASSQEVGAGTEAFF. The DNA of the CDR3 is TGTGCCAGCAGCCAAGAGGTAGGGGCCGGGACTGAAGCTTTCTTT.

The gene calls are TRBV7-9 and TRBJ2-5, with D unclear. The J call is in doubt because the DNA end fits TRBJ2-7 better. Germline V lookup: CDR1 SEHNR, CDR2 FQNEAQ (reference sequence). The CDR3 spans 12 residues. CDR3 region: CASSLILYEQYF. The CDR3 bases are TGTGCCAGCAGTCTCATTCTATACGAGCAGTACTTC.

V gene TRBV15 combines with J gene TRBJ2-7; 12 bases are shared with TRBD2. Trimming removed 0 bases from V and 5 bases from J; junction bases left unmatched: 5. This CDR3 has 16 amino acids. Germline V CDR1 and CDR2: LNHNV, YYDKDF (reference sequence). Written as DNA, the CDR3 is TGTGCCACCAGCAGAGATGAGGGACTAGCGGGCGACGAGCAGTACTTC. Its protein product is CATSRDEGLAGDEQYF.

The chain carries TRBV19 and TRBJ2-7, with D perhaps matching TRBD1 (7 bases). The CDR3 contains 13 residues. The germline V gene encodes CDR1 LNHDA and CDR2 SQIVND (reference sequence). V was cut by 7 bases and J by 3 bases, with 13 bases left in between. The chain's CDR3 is CASTPQGGYEQYF. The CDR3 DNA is TGTGCCAGTACCCCTCAGGGGGGCTACGAGCAGTACTTC.

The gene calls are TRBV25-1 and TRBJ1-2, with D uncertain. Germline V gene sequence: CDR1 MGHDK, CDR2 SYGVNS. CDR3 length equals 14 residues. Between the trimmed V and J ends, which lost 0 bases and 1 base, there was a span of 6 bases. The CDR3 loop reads CASSEYGSNYGYTF. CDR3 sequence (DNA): TGTGCCAGCAGTGAATATGGCAGTAACTATGGCTACACCTTC.

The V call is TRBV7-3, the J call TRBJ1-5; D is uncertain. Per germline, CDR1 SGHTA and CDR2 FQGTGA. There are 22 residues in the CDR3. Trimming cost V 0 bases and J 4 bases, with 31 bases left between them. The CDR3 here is CASSLTVVPTDVGRILNQPQHF. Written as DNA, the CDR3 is TGTGCCAGCAGCTTAACGGTCGTACCAACCGACGTTGGGAGAATTTTGAATCAGCCCCAGCATTTT.

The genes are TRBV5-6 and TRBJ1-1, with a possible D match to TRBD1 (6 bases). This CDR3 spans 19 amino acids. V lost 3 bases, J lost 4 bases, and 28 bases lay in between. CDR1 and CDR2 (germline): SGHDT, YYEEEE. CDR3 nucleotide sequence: TGTGCCAGCAGCTCATGGGACAAACCCAATTCTCATCGGCGCACTGAAGCTTTCTTT. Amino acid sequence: CASSSWDKPNSHRRTEAFF. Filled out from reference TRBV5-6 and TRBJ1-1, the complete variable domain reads DAGVTQSPTHLIKTRGQQVTLRCSPKSGHDTVSWYQQALGQGPQFIFQYYEEEERQRGNFPDRFSGHQFPNYSSELNVNALLLGDSALYLCASSSWDKPNSHRRTEAFFGQGTRLTVV.

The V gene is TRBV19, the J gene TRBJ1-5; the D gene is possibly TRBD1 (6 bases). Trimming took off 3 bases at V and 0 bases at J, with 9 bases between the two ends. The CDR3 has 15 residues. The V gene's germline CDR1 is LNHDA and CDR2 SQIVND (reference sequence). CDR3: CASSIPQGSNQPQHF. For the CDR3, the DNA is TGTGCCAGTAGTATCCCACAGGGTAGCAATCAGCCCCAGCATTTT.

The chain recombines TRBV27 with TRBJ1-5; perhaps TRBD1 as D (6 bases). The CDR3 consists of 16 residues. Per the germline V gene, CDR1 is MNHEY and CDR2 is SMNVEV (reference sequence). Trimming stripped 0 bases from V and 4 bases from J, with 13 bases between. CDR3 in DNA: TGTGCCAGCAGTTTATCAGGGGGTTTCGGTAATCAGCCCCAGCATTTT. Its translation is CASSLSGGFGNQPQHF.

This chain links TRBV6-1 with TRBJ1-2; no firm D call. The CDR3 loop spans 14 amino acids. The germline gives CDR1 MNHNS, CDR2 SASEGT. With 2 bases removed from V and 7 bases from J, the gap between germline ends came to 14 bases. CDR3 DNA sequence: TGTGCCAGCAGTGAATGGAGGGAGTTCAGTGGCTACACCTTC. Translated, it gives CASSEWREFSGYTF.

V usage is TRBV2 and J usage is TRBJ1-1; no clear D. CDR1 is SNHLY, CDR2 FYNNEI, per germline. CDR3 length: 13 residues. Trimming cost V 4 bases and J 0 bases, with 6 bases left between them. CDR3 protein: CASSGPMNTEAFF. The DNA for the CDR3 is TGTGCCAGCAGTGGTCCCATGAACACTGAAGCTTTCTTT.

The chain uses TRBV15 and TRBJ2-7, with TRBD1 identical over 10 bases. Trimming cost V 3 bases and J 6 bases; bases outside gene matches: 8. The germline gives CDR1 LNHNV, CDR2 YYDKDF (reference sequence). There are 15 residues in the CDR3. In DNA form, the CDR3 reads TGTGCCACCAGCAGGGCCGGGACAGGGGCTCCCGAGCAGTACTTC. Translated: CATSRAGTGAPEQYF.

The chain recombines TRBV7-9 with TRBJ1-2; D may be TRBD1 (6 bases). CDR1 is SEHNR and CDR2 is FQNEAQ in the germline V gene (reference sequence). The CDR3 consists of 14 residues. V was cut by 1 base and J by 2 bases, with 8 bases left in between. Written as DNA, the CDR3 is TGTGCCAGCAGCTTAGACAGGGACAACTATGGCTACACCTTC. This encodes CASSLDRDNYGYTF.

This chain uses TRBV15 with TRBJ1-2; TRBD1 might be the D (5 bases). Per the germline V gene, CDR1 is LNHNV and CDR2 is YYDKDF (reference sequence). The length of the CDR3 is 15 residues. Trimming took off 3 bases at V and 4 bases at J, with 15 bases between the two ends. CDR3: CATSSSLGGFYGYTF. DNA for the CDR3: TGTGCCACCAGCAGCTCACTGGGGGGATTCTATGGCTACACCTTC.

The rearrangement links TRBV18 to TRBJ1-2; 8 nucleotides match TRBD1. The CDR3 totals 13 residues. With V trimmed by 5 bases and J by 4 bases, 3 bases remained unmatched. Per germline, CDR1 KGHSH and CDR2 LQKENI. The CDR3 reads CASSEGQGYGYTF. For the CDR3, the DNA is TGTGCCAGCTCAGAAGGACAGGGCTATGGCTACACCTTC.

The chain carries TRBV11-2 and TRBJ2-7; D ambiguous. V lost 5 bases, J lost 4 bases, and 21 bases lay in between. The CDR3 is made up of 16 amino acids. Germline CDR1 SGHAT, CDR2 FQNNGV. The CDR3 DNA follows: TGTGCCAGCAGCCAGAGCCCTTGGGTATCTAGGTACGAGCAGTACTTC. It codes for CASSQSPWVSRYEQYF.